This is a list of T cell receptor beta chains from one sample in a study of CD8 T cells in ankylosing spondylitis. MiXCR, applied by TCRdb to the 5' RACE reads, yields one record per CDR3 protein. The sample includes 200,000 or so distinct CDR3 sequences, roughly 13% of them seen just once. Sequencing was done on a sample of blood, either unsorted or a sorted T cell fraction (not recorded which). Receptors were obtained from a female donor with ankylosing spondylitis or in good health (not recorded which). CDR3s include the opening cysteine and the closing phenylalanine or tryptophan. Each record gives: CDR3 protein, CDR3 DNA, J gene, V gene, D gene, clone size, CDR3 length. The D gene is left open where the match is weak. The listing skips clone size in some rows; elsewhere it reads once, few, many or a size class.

CASSSKIPPGQVHPAIQYF | TGTGCCAGCAGCTCAAAGATTCCCCCAGGACAGGTCCATCCGGCCATTCAGTACTTC | TRBJ2-4 | TRBV5-6 | TRBD1 | - | 19
CASSRQNPNEKLFF | TGCGCCAGCTCCCGACAAAACCCTAATGAAAAACTGTTTTTT | TRBJ1-4 | TRBV5-1 | - | many | 14
CASSKRDTQYF | TGTGCCAGCAGCAAGAGGGATACGCAGTATTTT | TRBJ2-3 | TRBV13 | - | few | 11
CSAPPVTSGIKPPEQFF | TGCAGCGCCCCCCCGGTGACTAGCGGGATCAAACCCCCTGAGCAGTTCTTC | TRBJ2-1 | TRBV29-1 | TRBD2 | - | 17
CASTPVAGVGFNEQFF | TGTGCCAGCACCCCTGTAGCGGGAGTGGGGTTCAATGAGCAGTTCTTC | TRBJ2-1 | TRBV12-3/TRBV12-4 | TRBD2 | few | 16
CASSLVGDPIHEQLF | TGTGCCAGCAGCTTAGTGGGGGACCCAATCCATGAGCAGCTCTTC | TRBJ2-1 | TRBV7-8 | - | - | 15
CSANRDSANYGYTF | TGCAGTGCTAACCGGGACAGCGCTAACTATGGCTACACCTTC | TRBJ1-2 | TRBV20-1 | TRBD1 | many | 14
CASSYDTVNYGYTF | TGTGCCAGCAGCTACGACACCGTTAACTATGGCTACACCTTC | TRBJ1-2 | TRBV6-5 | - | - | 14
CASSTPRGAGTEAFF | TGTGCCAGCAGTACACCCAGAGGGGCGGGGACTGAAGCTTTCTTT | TRBJ1-1 | TRBV28 | - | - | 15
CASSSSAGTRSNYGYTF | TGTGCCAGCAGCTCGTCGGCCGGGACAAGGTCTAACTATGGCTACACCTTC | TRBJ1-2 | TRBV7-8 | - | many | 17